This T cell receptor beta chain was retrieved from a study of cytomegalovirus exposure and HLA in healthy donors listed by TCRdb under 2017. Looking at the study overall: According to an earlier analysis of 587 of the donors, about 179 million T cells yielded some 110 million unique TCR beta sequences and 276 Gb of sequence data. Roughly 300 gigabases of sequencing data and 78 million or so unique TCR sequences were included in an early release covering about 700 HLA-typed donors. Of the approximately 400 genotyped donors, 80% to 90% were placed in the genetic ancestry cluster associated with self-reported Caucasian donors. The study was designed to test whether signatures of past pathogen exposure could be identified by cataloging public T cell receptors. Using immunosequencing, the study profiled T cell repertoires from 500 to 800 subjects and related those repertoires to cytomegalovirus serostatus. Besides the first cohort of 666 subjects, a separate validation cohort made up of roughly 120 different subjects was used. To predict cytomegalovirus infection status, the study brought together high-throughput TCR immunosequencing, statistical association of individual TCRs with disease status, and machine learning. A later analysis re-examined previously published TCR beta repertoires from roughly 720 donors and added high-resolution HLA genotyping to investigate patterns of TCR occurrence. Rather than drawing on any new phenotypic data, the later analysis identified candidate immune exposures from TCR beta sequences and the way those sequences occurred across donors. An earlier analysis of 587 of the donors used high-throughput TCR beta sequencing to judge whether each TCR beta V gene segment behaved as functional or pseudogenic. Donor age, sex, ethnicity and CMV serostatus were compiled alongside the repertoire data. A later genetic analysis used genome-wide SNP genotypes for about 55% of the 666 donors, treating that subset as a discovery cohort. Every repertoire in the discovery cohort had been generated on one and the same sequencing platform. HLA typing covered class I and class II loci at four-digit resolution. Typing coverage varied by locus: roughly 629-640 donors for A, B, C, DRB1 and DQB1; roughly 520 for DQA1; more than 600 for DPA1; 450 to 480 for DPB1. Several DR-DQ haplotypes were treated as single units for association and clustering because of strong linkage in the cohort. Across some 400 genotyped donors of the cohort, an average of about 220,000 unique TCR beta nucleotide sequences per donor were sequenced, and around 19% of those sequences were non-productive. Results the study describes overall, beyond this receptor: This cohort had only TCR beta chains sequenced, and the lack of alpha or paired-chain data limited which features could be detected. Broadly in line with IMGT annotations, most TCR beta V segments showed up in productive rearrangements about 87% or about 30% of the time in an earlier analysis of roughly 590 of the donors. A later analysis reported that several top co-occurrence clusters appeared linked to parvovirus B19, influenza, CMV and Epstein-Barr virus. The only immune exposure information available for the cohort was CMV serostatus. A later analysis found that TCR association rates varied across HLA loci, with DRB1 alleles showing the most associated TCRs and HLA-C alleles the fewest. The authors suggested that the approach could potentially be extended to other disease states and immunological phenotypes. Across donors, most TCR sequences were observed very rarely, whereas some public TCRs were present in many individuals. A few of the identified cytomegalovirus-associated TCR beta chains were confirmed in vitro to be specific for cytomegalovirus antigens. A later analysis found that most CMV-associated TCR beta chains appeared HLA-restricted, with HLA associations seemingly driven largely by CMV exposure. Sequencing depth was assumed to be roughly uniform across donors in the presence/absence analyses, though that assumption may not hold. In a later genetic analysis, a missense DCLRE1C variant was associated with V-gene and J-gene trimming of TCR beta chains, and the association was replicated in an independent cohort. The study gave a list of 150 to 200 TCR beta chains associated with cytomegalovirus. In a later genetic analysis, fewer N-insertions in productive TCRs were reported among donors in an Asian-associated ancestry cluster than the approximately 710-donor mean. A later analysis found that HLA-associated TCR beta chains were more clonally expanded and had lower generation probabilities than equally common non-associated chains. Cytomegalovirus status was reported to be diagnosed by the classifier with high specificity and sensitivity in both the original and validation cohorts. Linkage disequilibrium might explain the correlated functional status among segregating V segments, but an unknown experimental factor could not be excluded. Some IMGT-functional V segments, including TRBV6-2 and TRBV6-3, could not be told apart with the 87-base-pair reads, so those segments were excluded. Because counts were too low, about 18 rarely observed V segments, including chromosome 9 orphons, were excluded from the earlier analysis of around 590 of the donors. A cluster of highly shared sequence variants was judged likely to represent a technical artifact of the sequencing pipeline. A later analysis associated about 17,000 TCR beta sequences with specific HLA alleles at a false discovery rate of 0.05. Because HLA typing was unavailable for some donors at each locus, only the typed subset was used in association tests. A further reported finding was that TCR beta sequences accurately predicted the HLA-A and HLA-B alleles for most subjects in the first cohort. Assigning TCR associations to individual alleles was difficult when HLA alleles, especially DR and DQ, strongly co-occurred.

Libraries were built with the immunoSEQ multiplex PCR assay. For the multiplex PCR, a mixture combining 60 forward primers for TCR Vbeta segments and 13 reverse primers for TCR Jbeta segments was used. The CDR3 region of rearranged TCR beta genes was amplified from genomic DNA with a multiplex PCR assay. The Illumina HiSeq System was used to sequence the amplified TCR beta libraries as 87-base-pair reads. The paper's data handling went like this. A later analysis tallied roughly 76 million unique TCR beta chains across the 700 or so repertoires, and around 12 million of those chains were shared by two or more donors. Raw reads were error-corrected and collapsed into unique sequences by a nearest-neighbor algorithm in which closely related sequences were merged to remove PCR and sequencing errors. Alignment of CDR3 sequences to IMGT reference sequences was used to assign V, D and J gene segments. For a sequence to be retained, at least a six-nucleotide match to both a V gene segment and a J gene segment was required. Rearrangements were called productive when the CDR3 lacked stop codons and stayed in frame with V and J; all others were non-productive. CDR3 was defined according to IMGT convention as the region running from the second conserved V-encoded cysteine to the conserved J-encoded phenylalanine. Sequences without an unambiguous match to a single V gene segment were excluded from the earlier analysis of about 600 of the donors. In an earlier analysis of about 590 of the donors, a V segment was called functional when productive rearrangements were above 56.7%, and segregating when the standard deviation between donors exceeded 5%. A statistical classification framework was developed to diagnose cytomegalovirus status using the catalog of TCR beta chain sequences. In a later analysis, V and J genes were assigned by comparing TCR nucleotide sequences against IMGT/GENE-DB human TR gene sequences. In a later analysis, CDR3 sequences and most-parsimonious VDJ recombination scenarios were assigned using the TCRdist pipeline. In a later analysis, each TCR beta chain was defined by its CDR3 amino acid sequence together with its V-gene family, and reads without a unique V-gene family were excluded. A later analysis removed several hundred highly shared, low-generation-probability nucleotide sequences to deal with suspected cross-contamination and a sequencing artifact. In a later analysis, a clonal expansion index was calculated for each public chain from normalized within-repertoire ranks of inferred template counts. In a later analysis, generation probabilities were computed using a VDJ recombination model fitted to out-of-frame rearrangements, and the results were checked against IGoR. A later analysis scored TCR-TCR, TCR-HLA and TCR-CMV co-occurrence with hypergeometric tests, applying a repertoire-size bias correction to TCR pairs. False discovery rates were estimated in a later analysis by permuting HLA or CMV assignments 20 times. In a later analysis, co-occurring TCRs were grouped using DBSCAN, and TCRdist sequence similarity was added for clustering within HLA-allele-positive subsets. For co-occurrence clustering, repertoires with fewer than 30,000 or more than 120,000 public chains were excluded, along with 4 to 6 repertoires with anomalous nucleotide sharing. The clones in this table, taken by TCRdb from immuneACCESS, are in-frame only. Not every clone is retained; where verified, under half of the shortfall comes from an unresolved V gene, and the cause of the rest is unknown. V and J calls and clone size are given by that table; D and trimming were obtained from the DNA. The sample contains roughly 110,000 clones, about two thirds of them found a single time. The ten biggest clones cover less than 3% of the sample.

Clipping removes 3 bases from V and 6 bases from J, with 6 as the unmatched junction base count. The germline V gene (reference sequence) provides CDR1 SGHNT and CDR2 YYREEE. The CDR3 starts with the cysteine, ends with the phenylalanine, and has 14 residues. Only CDR3 DNA is held: 42 bases, read in frame from base 1. The cohort comprised some 730 healthy bone marrow donors. All cohort members were sampled while nominally healthy, although unrecorded immune exposures were likely present. The donor tested CMV seronegative, placing the donor among the 352 seronegative members of the cohort. Every donor gave a peripheral blood sample, and the peripheral blood mononuclear cells from that sample were used for TCR beta sequencing. The Qiagen DNeasy Blood Extraction Kit was used to extract genomic DNA from the blood cell samples. In regard to this clone: Its recognized antigen is unknown. The input lacks base qualities; no much larger clone sits a single base away.

The TCR sequence derives from a female donor in good health and CMV-seronegative. Source material: PBMCs. The rearrangement combines TRBV5-4 with TRBJ2-3, and 8 bases in between align with TRBD2. DNA sequence: TGTGCCAGCAGCTCCGGGACTAGTTCTGATACGCAGTATTTT. This encodes CASSSGTSSDTQYF. The CDR3 plus the reference TRBV5-4 and TRBJ2-3 genes for the other parts give the full variable domain: ETGVTQSPTHLIKTRGQQVTLRCSSQSGHNTVSWYQQALGQGPQFIFQYYREEENGRGNFPPRFSGLQFPNYSSELNVNALELDDSALYLCASSSGTSSDTQYFGPGTRLTVL.